One and the same sample provided the 5 T cell receptor beta chains below, sequenced in a study of cytomegalovirus exposure and HLA in healthy donors. The primer mix had 60 Vbeta and 13 Jbeta primers. Method: immunoSEQ multiplex PCR; TCRdb's copy keeps in-frame clones and lacks some. The table lists approximately 200,000 clones, approximately 79% of them singletons. Material: PBMCs. The receptor source for this set is a girl aged 2 to 9 in good health and CMV-seronegative.

This chain connects TRBV11-2 to TRBJ1-2; TRBD1 is a possible D gene (5 bases). The CDR3 length is 15 residues. Trimming cost V 0 bases and J 5 bases, with 13 bases left between them. Germline V CDR1 and CDR2: SGHAT, FQNNGV. The CDR3 loop is CASSLDGREVYGYTF. For the CDR3, the DNA is TGTGCCAGCAGCTTAGATGGCAGGGAGGTATATGGCTACACCTTC.

The rearrangement links TRBV6-5 to TRBJ2-7, with a possible D match to TRBD1 (5 bases). The CDR3 spans 13 residues. Looked up from germline, CDR1 is MNHEY and CDR2 is SVGAGI. Trimming left V 6 bases short and J 6 bases short, with 15 bases between. The CDR3 here is CASRTLGQVEQYF. The DNA for the CDR3 is TGTGCCAGCAGAACCCTGGGGCAAGTCGAGCAGTACTTC.

The chain employs TRBV18 and TRBJ2-7; the match to TRBD1 covers 9 bases. The CDR3 is 15 amino acids. The germline V gene has CDR1 KGHSH and CDR2 LQKENI. The V segment lost 3 bases and the J segment 5 bases; nucleotides outside the gene matches: 8. The CDR3 is CASSPAGTGLHEQYF. CDR3 coding DNA: TGTGCCAGCTCACCGGCTGGGACAGGGCTACACGAGCAGTACTTC.

The V and J genes are TRBV11-2 and TRBJ1-4; TRBD1 matches at 10 bases. Germline V gene data show CDR1 as SGHAT and CDR2 as FQNNGV. Trimming removed 8 bases from V and 8 bases from J; junction bases left unmatched: 8. CDR3 length: 14 residues. The CDR3 DNA sequence: TGTGCCAGCGCCCCCGGGACAGGGGTCGAAAAACTGTTTTTT. Encoded protein: CASAPGTGVEKLFF.

This clone was observed a few times. The chain joins TRBV5-4 to TRBJ2-7; 9 bases match TRBD1. CDR3 size: 16 residues. CDR1 SGHNT and CDR2 YYREEE come from the germline V gene (reference sequence). Trimming at V came to 4 bases and at J to 2 bases, leaving 10 bases not matched to a gene. CDR3 region: CASSPAPGQGAYEQYF. The CDR3 DNA sequence: TGTGCCAGCAGCCCGGCCCCGGGACAGGGCGCCTACGAGCAGTACTTC.